Here is one T cell receptor beta chain with its context. Its antigen is unidentified. Though nominally healthy at sampling, donors likely had unrecorded immune exposures. This record belongs to a study of cytomegalovirus exposure and HLA in healthy donors. The PCR ran on 60 Vbeta and 13 Jbeta primers. Only in-frame clones appear in the TCRdb table, and some are missing; sequencing was by immunoSEQ multiplex PCR. The repertoire consists of some 150,000 clones, with around 9.7% occurring once and the leading ten covering 1.8%. Germline CDR1 is SQVTM and CDR2 is ANQGSEA. This CDR3 comprises 15 residues. General study points: A few V segments could not be told apart, such as TRBV6-2 and TRBV6-3, and were left out. Cytomegalovirus-associated status was assigned to 164 TCR beta chains.

V gene TRBV29-1 combines with J gene TRBJ2-5; TRBD2 matches 9 bases. Matching the DNA end better, TRBJ2-7 makes the J call doubtful. The receptor was isolated from a man over 45 in good health and CMV-seronegative. Sequencing input: PBMCs. CDR3 in amino acids: CSVEGGVSGGPEQYF. The CDR3 DNA reads TGCAGCGTTGAAGGTGGTGTAAGCGGGGGGCCCGAGCAGTACTTC.